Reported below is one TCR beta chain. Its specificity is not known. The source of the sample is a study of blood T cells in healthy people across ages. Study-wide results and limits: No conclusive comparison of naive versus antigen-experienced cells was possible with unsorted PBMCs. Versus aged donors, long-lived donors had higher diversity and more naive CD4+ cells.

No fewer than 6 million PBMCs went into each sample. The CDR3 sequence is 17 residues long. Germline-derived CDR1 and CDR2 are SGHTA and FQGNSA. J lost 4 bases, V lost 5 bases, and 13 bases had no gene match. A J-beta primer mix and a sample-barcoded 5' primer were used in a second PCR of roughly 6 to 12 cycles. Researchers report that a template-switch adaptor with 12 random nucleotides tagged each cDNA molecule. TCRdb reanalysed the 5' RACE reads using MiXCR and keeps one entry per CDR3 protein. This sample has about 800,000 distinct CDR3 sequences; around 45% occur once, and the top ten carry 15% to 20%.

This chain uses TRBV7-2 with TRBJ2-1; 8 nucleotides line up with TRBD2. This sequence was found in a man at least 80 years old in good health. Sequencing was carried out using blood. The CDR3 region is CASSPTRASGYYNEQFF. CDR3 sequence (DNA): TGTGCCAGCAGCCCAACACGGGCTAGCGGGTATTACAATGAGCAGTTCTTC.